Listed below are T cell receptor beta chains from one sample, sequenced in a study of shared clonotypes between healthy human individuals. The repertoire was sequenced with immunoSEQ multiplex PCR; TCRdb's copy has only in-frame clones and lacks some. This table has some 2 million clones, less than 95% appearing once. Sample: naive CD8+ T cells sorted from blood. The source of these receptors is a man aged 18 to 35 in good health. CDR3s include the opening cysteine and the closing phenylalanine or tryptophan. D genes are given only for firm matches. Clone size is not always given. Where it is, it says once, few, many or a class for expanded clones.

clone size	J gene	D gene	V gene	CDR3 DNA	CDR3 protein
NA	TRBJ1-6	NA	TRBV7-8	TGTGCCAGCAGCTCACAGGGTAGGGATTCACCCCTCCACTTT	CASSSQGRDSPLHF
NA	TRBJ2-2	TRBD1	TRBV27	TGTGCCAGCAGTTTGGGACAGGGGTCGATCACCGGGGAGCTGTTTTTT	CASSLGQGSITGELFF
NA	TRBJ2-2	TRBD2	TRBV7-2	TGTGCCAGCAGCCCTGGGACTAGCGGGAGACTGAGCACCGGGGAGCTGTTTTTT	CASSPGTSGRLSTGELFF
NA	TRBJ2-1	TRBD2	TRBV13	TGTGCCAGCAGCTTAGAGGGGACTAGCTCCTACAATGAGCAGTTCTTC	CASSLEGTSSYNEQFF
NA	TRBJ1-2	NA	TRBV6-6	TGTGCCAGCAGCCACGGGGGAGCCTATGGCTACACCTTC	CASSHGGAYGYTF
NA	TRBJ2-5	TRBD2	TRBV11-2	TGTGCCAGCAGCTTAGACGGACTAGCGGGAGAGGGAGAGACCCAGTACTTC	CASSLDGLAGEGETQYF
NA	TRBJ2-3	TRBD2	TRBV27	TGTGCCAGCAGTTTGGCGACTAGCGGCACAGATACGCAGTATTTT	CASSLATSGTDTQYF
once	TRBJ2-2	NA	TRBV4-3	TGCGCCAGCAGCCAAACTTTCCCCACCGGAGAGCTGTTTTTT	CASSQTFPTGELFF
NA	TRBJ2-7	TRBD1	TRBV28	TGTGCCAGCAGTCCCCCAGGGACAGCTTCCTACGAGCAGTACTTC	CASSPPGTASYEQYF
once	TRBJ2-1	NA	TRBV11-2	TGTGCCAGCAGCCTTACCCAAGCGATAGCGGCCGGCTCCTACAATGAGCAGTTCTTC	CASSLTQAIAAGSYNEQFF
once	TRBJ2-1	TRBD1	TRBV19	TGTGCCAGTAGTACACAGGGGTACACCTACAATGAGCAGTTCTTC	CASSTQGYTYNEQFF
NA	TRBJ2-2	TRBD1	TRBV9	TGTGCCAGCAGCGCCAGGGGGTTTGGTAGCACCGGGGAGCTGTTTTTT	CASSARGFGSTGELFF
NA	TRBJ2-5	NA	TRBV4-1	TGCGCCAGCAGCCAAGGGGGGATAGAGACCCAGTACTTC	CASSQGGIETQYF
once	TRBJ1-5	NA	TRBV5-4	TGTGCCAGCAGCTTGGATGGAGGGTATAGCAATCAGCCCCAGCATTTT	CASSLDGGYSNQPQHF
few	TRBJ2-2	TRBD2	TRBV9	TGTGCCAGCAGCGGGACTAGTTCCAGCGGGGAGCTGTTTTTT	CASSGTSSSGELFF
NA	TRBJ2-7	TRBD2	TRBV27	TGTGCCAGCACGTTCTCCCTCGGGACTAAAGATTACGAGCAGTACTTC	CASTFSLGTKDYEQYF
once	TRBJ2-2	NA	TRBV5-7	TGTGCCAGCAGCTTGGCGATTCGTGGGGGCACCGGGGAGCTGTTTTTT	CASSLAIRGGTGELFF
NA	TRBJ2-7	NA	TRBV10-3	TGTGCCATCAGTGAGTCCGGGACAATGGAGCAGTACTTC	CAISESGTMEQYF
NA	TRBJ2-7	NA	TRBV2	TGTGCCAGCAGTGAAGGGGACAACTCCTACGAGCAGTACTTC	CASSEGDNSYEQYF
NA	TRBJ2-7	NA	TRBV29-1	TGCAGCGTTGTAGGGGCCGCTTCCTACGAGCAGTACTTC	CSVVGAASYEQYF
NA	TRBJ2-7	NA	TRBV6-1	TGTGCCAGCAGTGAAGACAGGACCTCCTACGAGCAGTACTTC	CASSEDRTSYEQYF
NA	TRBJ2-3	TRBD2	TRBV4-1	TGCGCCAGCAGCCACACTAGCGGGGGAGCAGATACGCAGTATTTT	CASSHTSGGADTQYF
NA	TRBJ2-7	TRBD2	TRBV19	TGTGCCAGTAGCCTAGCGGAAGATTACGAGCAGTACTTC	CASSLAEDYEQYF
NA	TRBJ2-1	TRBD2	TRBV9	TGTGCCAGCAGCCCCCGACTAGCGGGAGGTAATGAGCAGTTCTTC	CASSPRLAGGNEQFF
NA	TRBJ2-2	NA	TRBV10-2	TGCGCCAGCAGTGAGACGACAGGCTCGGAGCTGTTTTTT	CASSETTGSELFF
once	TRBJ1-4	NA	TRBV6-5	TGTGCCAGCAGTTACTCGATAGGGGATGAAAAACTGTTTTTT	CASSYSIGDEKLFF
NA	TRBJ2-7	NA	TRBV27	TGTGCCAGCAGTTTCCGATCGGGCTACGAGCAGTACTTC	CASSFRSGYEQYF
NA	TRBJ2-3	NA	TRBV5-6	TGTGCCAGCAGCTTGGGTCCTGAGGCGACTAGCACAGATACGCAGTATTTT	CASSLGPEATSTDTQYF
NA	TRBJ2-2	NA	TRBV9	TGTGCCAGCAGCGTAGTCGGAGGAACCGGGGAGCTGTTTTTT	CASSVVGGTGELFF
NA	TRBJ1-5	NA	TRBV5-1	TGCGCCAGCAGCGGATCGGACTGTCATAGCAATCAGCCCCAGCATTTT	CASSGSDCHSNQPQHF
NA	TRBJ1-6	NA	TRBV30	TGTGCCTGGAGTGTAGAGGGCATAAGGTCACCCCTCCACTTT	CAWSVEGIRSPLHF
NA	TRBJ2-1	NA	TRBV29-1	TGCAGCGTTGTTCAAGTCAACTCCTACAATGAGCAGTTCTTC	CSVVQVNSYNEQFF
once	TRBJ2-2	NA	TRBV30	TGTGCCTGGAGCGAGGGGGCCGGGGAGCTGTTTTTT	CAWSEGAGELFF
NA	TRBJ1-2	NA	TRBV19	TGTGCCAGGCCCCCAAGAGACTATGGCTACACCTTC	CARPPRDYGYTF
NA	TRBJ1-2	NA	TRBV27	TGTGCCAGCAGTTCTACTATTAAGGGGGTACCGGGCTACACCTTC	CASSSTIKGVPGYTF
NA	TRBJ2-2	NA	TRBV7-9	TGTGCCAGCAGCGACCCTAATAGCGGAGCGAACACCGGGGAGCTGTTTTTT	CASSDPNSGANTGELFF
NA	TRBJ2-7	NA	TRBV6-5	TGTGCCAGCAGTTACTGGGGGGAGAGCTACGAGCAGTACTTC	CASSYWGESYEQYF
NA	TRBJ2-7	NA	TRBV6-5	TGTGCCAGCAGTTACGGACGGGTTTTGTACGAGCAGTACTTC	CASSYGRVLYEQYF
NA	TRBJ1-5	TRBD1	TRBV5-6	TGTGCCAGCAGCACGGGACAGGGGGGACAGCCCCAGCATTTT	CASSTGQGGQPQHF
NA	TRBJ2-7	TRBD1	TRBV13	TGTGCCAGCAGCCCGGGGACAGGGCCCTACGAGCAGTACTTC	CASSPGTGPYEQYF
NA	TRBJ2-5	NA	TRBV7-3	TGTGCCAGCAGCTTAAATGGGGGGCTCCAAGAGACCCAGTACTTC	CASSLNGGLQETQYF
NA	TRBJ2-7	NA	TRBV27	TGTGCCAGCAGTTTAATGGGGGGCTCCTACGAGCAGTACTTC	CASSLMGGSYEQYF
NA	TRBJ1-1	NA	TRBV30	TGTGCCTGGGCTCAGGGGATGAACACTGAAGCTTTCTTT	CAWAQGMNTEAFF
few	TRBJ1-5	NA	TRBV5-6	TGTGCCAGCAGCTTCTGGGGTGCAGGTCAGCCCCAGCATTTT	CASSFWGAGQPQHF
NA	TRBJ2-7	NA	TRBV6-1	TGTGCCAGCAGTGAAGAGAGCTACGAGCAGTACTTC	CASSEESYEQYF